The entry below gives a single T cell receptor (beta chain) sequence along with its context. Antigen unknown. One end of the junction fails to match germline, which may point to a read error. These data are taken from a study of T cells in Graves' hyperthyroidism and ophthalmopathy. Findings of the study overall: Stable hyperthyroidism was told apart from ophthalmopathy by a model built on 13 V-J features.

Among the patients, aged 18 to 65, hyperthyroidism was newly diagnosed and had lasted under 2 months. In making diagnoses, clinical symptoms, serum thyroxine and TRAb, thyroid ultrasound and orbital computed tomography were all used. The investigators amplified TCR beta CDR3 regions from RNA transcripts. First-round RT-PCR targeting the TCR CDR3 was performed with the HTBI primer set. TCRdb re-called the multiplex PCR reads through MiXCR, storing one row per CDR3 protein. The sample lists a few hundred thousand distinct CDR3 sequences, approximately 15% occurring once. Germline V lookup: CDR1 MNHNS, CDR2 SASEGT. CDR3 length: 12 residues.

Sequencing was carried out using blood. The TCR originated in a woman aged 30 to 39 with Graves' hyperthyroidism that later progressed to Graves' ophthalmopathy. V usage is TRBV6-1 and J usage is TRBJ1-2; D not resolved. The CDR3 DNA reads as TGTGGCAGCAGCGGACCCAACTATGGCTACACCTTC. Translating gives CGSSGPNYGYTF.